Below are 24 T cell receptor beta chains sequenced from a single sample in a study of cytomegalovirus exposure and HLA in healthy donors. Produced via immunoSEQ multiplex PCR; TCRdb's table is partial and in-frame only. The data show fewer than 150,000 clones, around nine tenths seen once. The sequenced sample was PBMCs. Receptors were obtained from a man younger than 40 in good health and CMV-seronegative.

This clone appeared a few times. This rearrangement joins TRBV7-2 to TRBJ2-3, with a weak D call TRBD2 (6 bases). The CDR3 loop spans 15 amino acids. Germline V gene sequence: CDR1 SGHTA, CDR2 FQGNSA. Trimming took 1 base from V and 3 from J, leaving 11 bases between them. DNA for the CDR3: TGTGCCAGCAGCTTAGTACGGGAGCGGACAGATACGCAGTATTTT. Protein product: CASSLVRERTDTQYF.

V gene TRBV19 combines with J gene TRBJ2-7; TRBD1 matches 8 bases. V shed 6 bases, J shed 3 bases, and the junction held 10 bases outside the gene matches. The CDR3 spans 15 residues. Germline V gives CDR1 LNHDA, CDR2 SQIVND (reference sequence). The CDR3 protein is CASSAGTGVYYEQYF. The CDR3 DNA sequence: TGTGCCAGTAGCGCCGGGACAGGCGTGTACTACGAGCAGTACTTC.

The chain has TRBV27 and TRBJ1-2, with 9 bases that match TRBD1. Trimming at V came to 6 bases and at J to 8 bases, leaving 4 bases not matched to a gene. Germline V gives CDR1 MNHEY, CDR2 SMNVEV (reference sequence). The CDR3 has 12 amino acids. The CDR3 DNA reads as TGTGCCAGCAGGGACAGGGGTAGCGGCTACACCTTC. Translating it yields CASRDRGSGYTF.

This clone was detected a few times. In nucleotides, the CDR3 is TGTGCCAGCAGCTTGCCCACAGGGGGCGCGGGCTACACCTTC. Protein: CASSLPTGGAGYTF. The rearrangement links TRBV5-4 to TRBJ1-2; 9 nucleotides agree with TRBD1. CDR3 length: 14 amino acids. The germline V gene encodes CDR1 SGHNT and CDR2 YYREEE (reference sequence). Germline trimming cut 1 base from V and 8 bases from J; bases unmatched to any gene: 6.

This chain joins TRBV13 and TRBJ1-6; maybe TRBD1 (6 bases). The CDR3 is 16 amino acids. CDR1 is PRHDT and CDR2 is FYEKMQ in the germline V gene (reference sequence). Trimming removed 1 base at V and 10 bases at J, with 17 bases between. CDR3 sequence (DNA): TGTGCCAGCAGCTTAGAGTCGTGGGCAGGGGTATCACCCCTCCACTTT. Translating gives CASSLESWAGVSPLHF.

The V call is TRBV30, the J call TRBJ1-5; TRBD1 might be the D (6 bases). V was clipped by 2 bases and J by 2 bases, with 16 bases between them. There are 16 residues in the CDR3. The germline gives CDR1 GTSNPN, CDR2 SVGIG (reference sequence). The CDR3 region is CAWSPPDSLGNQPQHF. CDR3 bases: TGTGCCTGGAGTCCGCCGGACAGCCTTGGCAATCAGCCCCAGCATTTT.

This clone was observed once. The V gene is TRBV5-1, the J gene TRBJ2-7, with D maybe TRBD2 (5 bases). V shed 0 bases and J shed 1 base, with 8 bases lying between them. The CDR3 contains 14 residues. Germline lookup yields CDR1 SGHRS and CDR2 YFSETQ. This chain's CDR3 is CASSLVAGSYEQYF. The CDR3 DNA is TGCGCCAGCAGCTTGGTGGCGGGTTCCTACGAGCAGTACTTC.

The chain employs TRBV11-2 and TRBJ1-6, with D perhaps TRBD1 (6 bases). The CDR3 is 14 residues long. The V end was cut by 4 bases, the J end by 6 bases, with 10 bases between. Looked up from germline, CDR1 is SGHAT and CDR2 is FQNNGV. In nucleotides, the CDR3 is TGTGCCAGCAGCTCTCCCAGGGGTAATTCACCCCTCCACTTT. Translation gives CASSSPRGNSPLHF.

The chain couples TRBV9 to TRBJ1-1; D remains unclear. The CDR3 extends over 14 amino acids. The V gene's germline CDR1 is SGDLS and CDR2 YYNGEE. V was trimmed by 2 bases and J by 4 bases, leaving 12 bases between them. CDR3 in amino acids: CASSVAGYSTEAFF. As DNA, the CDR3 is TGTGCCAGCAGCGTGGCAGGATACAGCACTGAAGCTTTCTTT.

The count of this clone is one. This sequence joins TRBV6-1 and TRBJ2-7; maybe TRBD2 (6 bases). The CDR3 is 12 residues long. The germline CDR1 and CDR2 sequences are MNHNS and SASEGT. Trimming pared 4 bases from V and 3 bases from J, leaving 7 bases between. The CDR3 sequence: CASSGRVYEQYF. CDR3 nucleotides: TGTGCCAGCAGTGGGAGGGTCTACGAGCAGTACTTC.

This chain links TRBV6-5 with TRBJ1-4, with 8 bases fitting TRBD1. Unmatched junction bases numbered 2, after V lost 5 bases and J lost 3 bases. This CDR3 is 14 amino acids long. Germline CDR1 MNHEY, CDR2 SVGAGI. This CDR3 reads CASSPTGANEKLFF. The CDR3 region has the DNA TGTGCCAGCAGTCCGACAGGGGCTAATGAAAAACTGTTTTTT.

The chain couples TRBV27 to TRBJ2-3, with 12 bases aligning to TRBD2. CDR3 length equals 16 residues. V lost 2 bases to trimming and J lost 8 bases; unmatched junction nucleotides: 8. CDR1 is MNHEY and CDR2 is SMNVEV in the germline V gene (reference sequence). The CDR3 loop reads CASSLLAGGPGGTQYF. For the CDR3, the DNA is TGTGCCAGCAGTTTACTAGCGGGAGGGCCGGGTGGTACGCAGTATTTT.

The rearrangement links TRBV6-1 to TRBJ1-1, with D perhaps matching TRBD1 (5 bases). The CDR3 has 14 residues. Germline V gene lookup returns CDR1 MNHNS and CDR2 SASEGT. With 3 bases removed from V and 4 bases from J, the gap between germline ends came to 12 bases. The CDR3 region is CASSDRVLGTEAFF. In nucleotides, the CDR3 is TGTGCCAGCAGTGACAGGGTCTTAGGCACTGAAGCTTTCTTT.

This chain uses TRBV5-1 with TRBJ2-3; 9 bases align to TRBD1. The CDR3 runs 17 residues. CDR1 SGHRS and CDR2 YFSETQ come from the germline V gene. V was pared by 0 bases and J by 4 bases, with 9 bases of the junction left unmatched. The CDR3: CASSLDRDRVGADTQYF. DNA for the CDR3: TGCGCCAGCAGCTTGGACCGGGACAGGGTAGGCGCAGATACGCAGTATTTT.

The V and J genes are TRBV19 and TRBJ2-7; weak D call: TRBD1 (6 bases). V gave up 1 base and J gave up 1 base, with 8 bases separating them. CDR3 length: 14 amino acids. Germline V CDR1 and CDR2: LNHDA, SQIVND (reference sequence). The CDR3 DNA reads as TGTGCCAGTAGTATAGCCGGACAGTCCTACGAGCAGTACTTC. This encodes CASSIAGQSYEQYF.

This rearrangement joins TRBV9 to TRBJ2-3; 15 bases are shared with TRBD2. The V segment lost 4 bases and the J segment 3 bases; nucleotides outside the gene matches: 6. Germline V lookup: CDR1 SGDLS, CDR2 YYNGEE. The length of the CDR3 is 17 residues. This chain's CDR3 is CASSLGLAGGLTDTQYF. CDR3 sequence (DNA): TGTGCCAGCAGCCTCGGACTAGCGGGAGGGTTAACAGATACGCAGTATTTT.

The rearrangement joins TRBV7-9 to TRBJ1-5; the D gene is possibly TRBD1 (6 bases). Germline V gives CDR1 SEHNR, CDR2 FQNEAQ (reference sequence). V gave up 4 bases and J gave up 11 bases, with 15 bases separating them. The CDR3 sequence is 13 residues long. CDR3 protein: CASSSPGERAQHF. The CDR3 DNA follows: TGTGCCAGCAGCTCTCCAGGGGAAAGGGCCCAGCATTTT.

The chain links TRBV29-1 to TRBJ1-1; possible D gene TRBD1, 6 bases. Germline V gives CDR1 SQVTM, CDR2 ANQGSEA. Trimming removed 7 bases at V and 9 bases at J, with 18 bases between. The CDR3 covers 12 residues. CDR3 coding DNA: TGCAGCGCAACAAAGGGACAATCGCAAGCTTTCTTT. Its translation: CSATKGQSQAFF.

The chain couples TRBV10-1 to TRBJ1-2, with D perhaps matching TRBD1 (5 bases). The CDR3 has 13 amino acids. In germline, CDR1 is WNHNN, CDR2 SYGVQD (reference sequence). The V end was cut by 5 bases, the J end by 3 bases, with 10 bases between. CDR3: CASSTGQHYGYTF. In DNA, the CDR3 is TGCGCCAGCAGTACAGGTCAGCACTATGGCTACACCTTC.

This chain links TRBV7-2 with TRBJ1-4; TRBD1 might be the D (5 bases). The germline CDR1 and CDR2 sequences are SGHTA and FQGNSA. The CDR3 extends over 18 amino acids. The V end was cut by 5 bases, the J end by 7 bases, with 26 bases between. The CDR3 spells CASSPPLVRPDMSEKLFF. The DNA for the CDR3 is TGTGCCAGCAGCCCCCCTTTGGTGCGTCCGGACATGAGTGAAAAACTGTTTTTT.

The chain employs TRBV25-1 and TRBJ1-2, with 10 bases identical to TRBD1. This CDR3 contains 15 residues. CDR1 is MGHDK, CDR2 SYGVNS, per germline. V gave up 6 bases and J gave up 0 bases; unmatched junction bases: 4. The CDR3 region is CASSAGTGANYGYTF. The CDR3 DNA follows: TGTGCCAGCAGCGCCGGGACAGGGGCTAACTATGGCTACACCTTC.

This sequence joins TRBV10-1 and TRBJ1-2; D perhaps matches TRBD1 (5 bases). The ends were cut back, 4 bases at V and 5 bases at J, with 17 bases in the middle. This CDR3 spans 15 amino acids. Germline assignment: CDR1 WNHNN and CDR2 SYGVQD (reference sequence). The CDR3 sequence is CASSGATAGPYGYTF. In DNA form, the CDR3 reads TGCGCCAGCAGTGGGGCGACAGCGGGGCCGTATGGCTACACCTTC.

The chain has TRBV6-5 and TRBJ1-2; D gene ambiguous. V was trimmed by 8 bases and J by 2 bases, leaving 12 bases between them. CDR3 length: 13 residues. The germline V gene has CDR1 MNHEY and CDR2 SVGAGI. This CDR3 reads CASWESDNYGYTF. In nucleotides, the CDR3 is TGTGCCAGCTGGGAGTCGGACAACTATGGCTACACCTTC.

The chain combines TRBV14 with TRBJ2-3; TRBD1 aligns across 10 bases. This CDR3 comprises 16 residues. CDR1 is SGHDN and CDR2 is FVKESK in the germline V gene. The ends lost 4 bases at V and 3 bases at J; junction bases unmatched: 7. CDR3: CASSRGTGVWTDTQYF. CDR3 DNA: TGTGCCAGCAGCCGTGGGACAGGGGTCTGGACAGATACGCAGTATTTT.